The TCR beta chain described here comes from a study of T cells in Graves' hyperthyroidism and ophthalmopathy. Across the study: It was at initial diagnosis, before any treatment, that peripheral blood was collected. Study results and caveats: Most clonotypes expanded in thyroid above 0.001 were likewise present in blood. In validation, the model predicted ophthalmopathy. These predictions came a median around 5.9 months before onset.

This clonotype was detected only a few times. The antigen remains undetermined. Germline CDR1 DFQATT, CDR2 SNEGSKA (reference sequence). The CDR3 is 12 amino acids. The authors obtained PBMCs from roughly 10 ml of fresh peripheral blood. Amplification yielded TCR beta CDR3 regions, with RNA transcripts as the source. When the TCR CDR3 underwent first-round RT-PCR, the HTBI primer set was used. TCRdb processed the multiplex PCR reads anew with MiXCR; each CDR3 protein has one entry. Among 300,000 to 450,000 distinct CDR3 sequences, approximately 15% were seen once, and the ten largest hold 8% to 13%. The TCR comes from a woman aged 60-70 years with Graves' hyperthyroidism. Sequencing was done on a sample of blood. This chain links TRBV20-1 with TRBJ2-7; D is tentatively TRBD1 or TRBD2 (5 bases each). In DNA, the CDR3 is TGCAGCCGCCGGGACGTCTCCTACGAGCAGTACTTC. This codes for CSRRDVSYEQYF.